The 8 T cell receptor beta chains in this list originate from one sample, sequenced in a study of T cell responses to AZD1222 COVID-19 vaccine. The method was immunoSEQ multiplex PCR; TCRdb's version includes in-frame clones alone and lacks a portion of them. The sample has 120,000 to 150,000 clones, approximately 88% seen once. Sample: peripheral blood, taken on day 0 of AZD1222 vaccination. These receptors were taken from an adult in good health.

The chain is built from TRBV7-8 and TRBJ1-3, with D uncertain. Trimming left V 6 bases short and J 0 bases short, with 12 bases between. Germline CDR1 reads SGHVS; CDR2 reads FQNEAQ. The CDR3 has 15 residues. The CDR3 here is CASSYSILSGNTIYF. The CDR3 DNA follows: TGTGCCAGCAGTTATAGTATACTCTCTGGAAACACCATATATTTT.

The chain carries TRBV4-2 and TRBJ2-7, with D unresolved. The germline V and J ends were trimmed by 1 base and 2 bases, with 9 bases remaining between them. This CDR3 region has 14 residues. The V gene's germline CDR1 is LGHNA and CDR2 YNFKEQ. CDR3 DNA sequence: TGTGCCAGCAGCCAAGGTCACGGTACCTACGAGCAGTACTTC. This codes for CASSQGHGTYEQYF.

The rearrangement links TRBV5-1 to TRBJ2-7; D perhaps matches TRBD1 (5 bases). Trimming removed 4 bases at V and 2 bases at J, with 10 bases between. Germline V gene lookup returns CDR1 SGHRS and CDR2 YFSETQ. CDR3 length: 13 amino acids. CDR3 loop: CASSRTSTYEQYF. The CDR3 DNA reads TGCGCCAGCAGCCGGACATCCACCTACGAGCAGTACTTC. The full variable domain, with the rest looked up from reference TRBV5-1 and TRBJ2-7, is KAGVTQTPRYLIKTRGQQVTLSCSPISGHRSVSWYQQTPGQGLQFLFEYFSETQRNKGNFPGRFSGRQFSNSRSEMNVSTLELGDSALYLCASSRTSTYEQYFGPGTRLTVT.

This chain links TRBV9 with TRBJ2-3; 8 positions match TRBD1. Germline V gives CDR1 SGDLS, CDR2 YYNGEE. This CDR3 comprises 14 residues. The ends lost 3 bases at V and 3 bases at J; junction bases unmatched: 3. The CDR3 sequence is CASSARDRTDTQYF. The CDR3 DNA is TGTGCCAGCAGCGCCCGGGACAGGACAGATACGCAGTATTTT.

The V gene is TRBV24-1, the J gene TRBJ2-7; perhaps D is TRBD1 or TRBD2 (5 bases each). The CDR3 has 13 amino acids. The germline V gene encodes CDR1 KGHDR and CDR2 SFDVKD. Trimming shortened V by 3 bases and J by 10 bases, and 15 bases separated the two germline ends. The CDR3 loop reads CATSDGGRNGQYF. In DNA form, the CDR3 reads TGTGCCACCAGTGATGGGGGACGGAATGGACAGTACTTC.

Comment on this clone: Other DNA variants within this sample encode the same CDR3. The chain combines TRBV7-3 with TRBJ2-2; TRBD1 agrees at 7 bases. The V and J ends lost 2 bases and 4 bases, in that order; junction bases with no gene match: 4. The germline V gene encodes CDR1 SGHTA and CDR2 FQGTGA. This CDR3 is 15 amino acids long. DNA of the CDR3: TGTGCCAGCAGCTTAGCAGGGGGAAGCACCGGGGAGCTGTTTTTT. Translated: CASSLAGGSTGELFF.

The chain links TRBV2 to TRBJ2-2, with D possibly TRBD1 on 5 matching bases. Germline V gene lookup returns CDR1 SNHLY and CDR2 FYNNEI. Between the trimmed V and J ends, which lost 6 bases and 5 bases, there was a span of 13 bases. The CDR3 loop spans 14 amino acids. CDR3 nucleotide sequence: TGTGCCAGCAGGGCAGGGATGGTTACCGGGGAGCTGTTTTTT. Encoded protein: CASRAGMVTGELFF.

The CDR3 DNA reads TGTGCCAGCAGTCCTCTGGGGACCCAGTACTTC. Protein sequence: CASSPLGTQYF. The chain combines TRBV28 with TRBJ2-5; D is uncertain. Looked up from germline, CDR1 is MDHEN and CDR2 is SYDVKM. Deletions cut 5 bases from V and 7 bases from J, with 8 bases between. This CDR3 comprises 11 residues.